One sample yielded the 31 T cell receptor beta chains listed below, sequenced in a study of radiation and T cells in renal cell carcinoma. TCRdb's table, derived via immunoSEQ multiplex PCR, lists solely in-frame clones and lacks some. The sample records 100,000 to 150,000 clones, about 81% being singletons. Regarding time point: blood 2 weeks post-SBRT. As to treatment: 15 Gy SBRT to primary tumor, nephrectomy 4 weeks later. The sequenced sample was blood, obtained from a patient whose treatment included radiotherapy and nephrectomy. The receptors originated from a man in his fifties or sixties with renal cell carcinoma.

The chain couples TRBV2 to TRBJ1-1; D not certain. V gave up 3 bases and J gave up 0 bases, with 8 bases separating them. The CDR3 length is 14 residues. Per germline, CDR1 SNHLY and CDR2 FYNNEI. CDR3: CASSDTYMNTEAFF. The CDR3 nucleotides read TGTGCCAGCAGTGACACATACATGAACACTGAAGCTTTCTTT.

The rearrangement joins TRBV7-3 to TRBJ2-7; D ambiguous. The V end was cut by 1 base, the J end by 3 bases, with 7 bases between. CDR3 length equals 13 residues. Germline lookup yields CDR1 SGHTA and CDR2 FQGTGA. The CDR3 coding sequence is TGTGCCAGCAGCTTAAACCACCTCTACGAGCAGTACTTC. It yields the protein CASSLNHLYEQYF.

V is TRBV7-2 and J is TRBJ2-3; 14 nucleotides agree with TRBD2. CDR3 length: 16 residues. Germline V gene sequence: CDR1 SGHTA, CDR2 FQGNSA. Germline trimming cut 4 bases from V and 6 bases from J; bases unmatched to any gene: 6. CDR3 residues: CASSSGLAGGRDTQYF. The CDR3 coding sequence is TGTGCCAGCAGCTCCGGACTAGCGGGGGGTCGGGATACGCAGTATTTT.

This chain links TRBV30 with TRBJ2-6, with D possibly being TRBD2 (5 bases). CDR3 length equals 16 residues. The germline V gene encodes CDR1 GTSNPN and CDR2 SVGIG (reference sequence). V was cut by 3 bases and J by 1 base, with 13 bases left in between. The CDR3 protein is CAWSQFGISGANVLTF. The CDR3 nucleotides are TGTGCCTGGAGCCAATTCGGGATATCTGGGGCCAACGTCCTGACTTTC.

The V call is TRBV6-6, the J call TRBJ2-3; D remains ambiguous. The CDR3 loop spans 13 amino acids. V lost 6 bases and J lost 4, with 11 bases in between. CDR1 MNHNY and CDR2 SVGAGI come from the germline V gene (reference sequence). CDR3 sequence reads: CASRNSGADTQYF. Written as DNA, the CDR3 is TGTGCCAGCAGGAACAGTGGCGCAGATACGCAGTATTTT.

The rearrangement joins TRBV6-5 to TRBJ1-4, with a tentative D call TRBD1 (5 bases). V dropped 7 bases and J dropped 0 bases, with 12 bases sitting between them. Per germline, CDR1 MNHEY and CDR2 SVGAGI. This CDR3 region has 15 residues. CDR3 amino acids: CASTKAGATNEKLFF. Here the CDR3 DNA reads TGTGCCAGCACCAAGGCGGGGGCAACTAATGAAAAACTGTTTTTT.

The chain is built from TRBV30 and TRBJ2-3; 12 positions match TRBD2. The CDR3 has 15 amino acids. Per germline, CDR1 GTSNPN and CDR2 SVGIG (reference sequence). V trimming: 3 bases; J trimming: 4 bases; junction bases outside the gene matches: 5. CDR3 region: CAWSRTSGISDTQYF. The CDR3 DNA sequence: TGTGCCTGGAGCAGGACTAGCGGGATCTCAGATACGCAGTATTTT.

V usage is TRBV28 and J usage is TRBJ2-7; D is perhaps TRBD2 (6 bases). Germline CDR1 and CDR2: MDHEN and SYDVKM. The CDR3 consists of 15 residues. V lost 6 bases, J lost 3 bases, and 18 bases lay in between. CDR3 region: CASSQNGAGLYEQYF. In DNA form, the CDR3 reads TGTGCCAGCAGCCAAAACGGTGCGGGACTCTACGAGCAGTACTTC.

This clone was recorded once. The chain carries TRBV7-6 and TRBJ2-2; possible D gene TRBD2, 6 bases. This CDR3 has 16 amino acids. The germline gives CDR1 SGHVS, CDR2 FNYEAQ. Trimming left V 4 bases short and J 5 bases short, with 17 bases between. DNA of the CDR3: TGTGCCAGCAGCTGGCAGGGAGGCCAGGGAACCGGGGAGCTGTTTTTT. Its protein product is CASSWQGGQGTGELFF.

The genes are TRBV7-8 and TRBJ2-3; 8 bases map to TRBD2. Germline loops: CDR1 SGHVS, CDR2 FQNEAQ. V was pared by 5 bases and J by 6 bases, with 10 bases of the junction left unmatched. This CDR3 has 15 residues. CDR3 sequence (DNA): TGTGCCAGCAGCCGGCGTAGCGGGGTAATCGATACGCAGTATTTT. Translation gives CASSRRSGVIDTQYF.

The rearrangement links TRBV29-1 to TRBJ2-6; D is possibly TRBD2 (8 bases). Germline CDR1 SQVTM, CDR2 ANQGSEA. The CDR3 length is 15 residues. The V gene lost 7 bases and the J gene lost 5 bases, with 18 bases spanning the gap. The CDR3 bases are TGCAGCGCGACAGGGATTAGCGGGAGGGCCAACGTCCTGACTTTC. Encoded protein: CSATGISGRANVLTF.

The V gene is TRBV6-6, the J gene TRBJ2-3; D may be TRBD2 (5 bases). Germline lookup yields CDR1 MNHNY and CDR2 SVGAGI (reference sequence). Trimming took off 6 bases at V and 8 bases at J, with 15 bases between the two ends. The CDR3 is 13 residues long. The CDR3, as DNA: TGTGCCAGCAGCCAAATTACAGCGGTTACGCAGTATTTT. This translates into CASSQITAVTQYF.

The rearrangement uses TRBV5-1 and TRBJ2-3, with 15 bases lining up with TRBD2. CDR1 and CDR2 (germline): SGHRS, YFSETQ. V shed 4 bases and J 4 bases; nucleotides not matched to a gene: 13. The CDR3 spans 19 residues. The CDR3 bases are TGCGCCAGCAGCCCGGGGACTAGCGGGAGGTGGGTGACGGCAGATACGCAGTATTTT. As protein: CASSPGTSGRWVTADTQYF.

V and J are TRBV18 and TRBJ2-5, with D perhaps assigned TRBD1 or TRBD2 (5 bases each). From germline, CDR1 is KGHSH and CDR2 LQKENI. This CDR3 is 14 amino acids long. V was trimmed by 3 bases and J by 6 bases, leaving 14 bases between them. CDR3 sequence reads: CASSPGLRGQTQYF. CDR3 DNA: TGTGCCAGCTCACCCGGACTTAGGGGACAGACCCAGTACTTC.

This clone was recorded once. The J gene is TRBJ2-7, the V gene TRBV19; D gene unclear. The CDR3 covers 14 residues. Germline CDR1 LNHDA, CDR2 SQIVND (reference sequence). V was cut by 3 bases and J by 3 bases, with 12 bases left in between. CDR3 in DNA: TGTGCCAGTAGTATGACTTTTCAGAACTACGAGCAGTACTTC. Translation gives CASSMTFQNYEQYF.

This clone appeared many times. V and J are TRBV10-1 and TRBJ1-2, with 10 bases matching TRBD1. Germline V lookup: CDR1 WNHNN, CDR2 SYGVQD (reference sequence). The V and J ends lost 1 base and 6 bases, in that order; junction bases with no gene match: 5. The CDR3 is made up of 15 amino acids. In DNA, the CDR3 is TGCGCCAGCAGTGAGTTTTCCGGACAGGGGGATGGCTACACCTTC. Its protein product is CASSEFSGQGDGYTF.

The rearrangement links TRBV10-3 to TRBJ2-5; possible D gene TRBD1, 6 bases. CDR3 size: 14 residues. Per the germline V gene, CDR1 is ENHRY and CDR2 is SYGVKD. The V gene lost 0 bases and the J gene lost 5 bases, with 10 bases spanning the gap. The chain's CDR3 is CAISESGAEETQYF. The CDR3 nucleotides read TGTGCCATCAGTGAGTCGGGGGCTGAGGAGACCCAGTACTTC.

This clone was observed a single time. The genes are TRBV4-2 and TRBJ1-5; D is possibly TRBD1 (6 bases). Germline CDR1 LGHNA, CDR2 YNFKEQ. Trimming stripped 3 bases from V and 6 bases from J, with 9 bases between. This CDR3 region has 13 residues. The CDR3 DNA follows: TGTGCCAGCAGCCAGGGGGGCGGTCAGCCCCAGCATTTT. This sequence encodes CASSQGGGQPQHF.

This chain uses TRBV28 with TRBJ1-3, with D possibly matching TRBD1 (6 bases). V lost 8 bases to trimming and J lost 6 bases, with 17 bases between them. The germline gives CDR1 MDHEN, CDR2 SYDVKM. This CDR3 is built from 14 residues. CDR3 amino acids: CASHLGGGENTIYF. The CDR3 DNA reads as TGTGCCAGCCACCTAGGGGGGGGAGAAAACACCATATATTTT.

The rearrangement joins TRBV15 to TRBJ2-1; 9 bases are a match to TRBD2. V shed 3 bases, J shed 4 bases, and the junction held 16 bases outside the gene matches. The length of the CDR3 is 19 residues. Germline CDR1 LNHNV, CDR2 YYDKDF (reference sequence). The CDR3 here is CATSSGGGRGFERYNEQFF. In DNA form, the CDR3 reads TGTGCCACCAGCAGCGGGGGCGGGAGGGGTTTTGAGAGGTACAATGAGCAGTTCTTC.

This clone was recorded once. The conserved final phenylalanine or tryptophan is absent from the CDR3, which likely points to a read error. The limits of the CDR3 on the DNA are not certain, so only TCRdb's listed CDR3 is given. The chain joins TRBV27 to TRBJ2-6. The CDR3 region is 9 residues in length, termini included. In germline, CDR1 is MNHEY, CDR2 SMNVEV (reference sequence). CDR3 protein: CASTPVHYE.

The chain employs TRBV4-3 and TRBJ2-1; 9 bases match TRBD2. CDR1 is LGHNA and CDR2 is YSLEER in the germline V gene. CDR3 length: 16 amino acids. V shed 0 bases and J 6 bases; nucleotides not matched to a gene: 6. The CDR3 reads CASSQDLGGGANEQFF. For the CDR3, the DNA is TGCGCCAGCAGCCAAGATTTAGGCGGGGGGGCCAATGAGCAGTTCTTC.

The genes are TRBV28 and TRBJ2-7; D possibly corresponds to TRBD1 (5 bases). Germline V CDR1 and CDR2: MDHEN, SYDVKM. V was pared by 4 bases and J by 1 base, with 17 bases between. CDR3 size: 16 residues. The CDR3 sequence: CASSSTGRPPSYEQYF. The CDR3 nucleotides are TGTGCCAGCAGTTCCACAGGACGGCCTCCGTCCTACGAGCAGTACTTC. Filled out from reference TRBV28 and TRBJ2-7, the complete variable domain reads DVKVTQSSRYLVKRTGEKVFLECVQDMDHENMFWYRQDPGLGLRLIYFSYDVKMKEKGDIPEGYSVSREKKERFSLILESASTNQTSMYLCASSSTGRPPSYEQYFGPGTRLTVT.

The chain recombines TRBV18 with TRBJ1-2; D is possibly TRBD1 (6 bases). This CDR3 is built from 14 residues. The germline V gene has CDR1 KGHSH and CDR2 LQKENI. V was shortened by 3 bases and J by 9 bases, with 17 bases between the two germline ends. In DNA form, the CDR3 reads TGTGCCAGCTCACCGGAGGGGCAGGGGACGAGCTACACCTTC. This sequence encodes CASSPEGQGTSYTF.

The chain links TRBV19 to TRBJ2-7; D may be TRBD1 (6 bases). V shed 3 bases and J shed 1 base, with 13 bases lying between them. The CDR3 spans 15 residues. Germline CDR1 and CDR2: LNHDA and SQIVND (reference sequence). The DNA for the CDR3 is TGTGCCAGTAGTATGGACAGTCAAGTGTCCTACGAGCAGTACTTC. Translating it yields CASSMDSQVSYEQYF.

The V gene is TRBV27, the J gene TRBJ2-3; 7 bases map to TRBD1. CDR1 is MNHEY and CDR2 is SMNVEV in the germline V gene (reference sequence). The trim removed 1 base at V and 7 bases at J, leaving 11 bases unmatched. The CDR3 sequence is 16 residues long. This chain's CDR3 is CASSLWSPTTGHTQYF. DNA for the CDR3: TGTGCCAGCAGTTTATGGTCGCCGACGACAGGGCATACGCAGTATTTT.

CDR3 sequence: CASRTSGGYEQYF. For the CDR3, the DNA is TGTGCCAGCAGGACTAGCGGGGGATACGAGCAGTACTTC. The V and J genes are TRBV6-5 and TRBJ2-7, with 12 bases that match TRBD2. V was pared by 6 bases and J by 4 bases, with 1 base of the junction left unmatched. The V gene's germline CDR1 is MNHEY and CDR2 SVGAGI. The CDR3 covers 13 residues.

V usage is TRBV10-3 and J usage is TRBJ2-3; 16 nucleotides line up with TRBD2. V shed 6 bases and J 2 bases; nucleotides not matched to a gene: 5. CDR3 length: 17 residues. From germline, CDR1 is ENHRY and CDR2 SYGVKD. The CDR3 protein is CAIRPGLAGGDTDTQYF. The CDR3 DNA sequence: TGTGCCATCAGACCGGGACTAGCGGGAGGGGACACAGATACGCAGTATTTT.

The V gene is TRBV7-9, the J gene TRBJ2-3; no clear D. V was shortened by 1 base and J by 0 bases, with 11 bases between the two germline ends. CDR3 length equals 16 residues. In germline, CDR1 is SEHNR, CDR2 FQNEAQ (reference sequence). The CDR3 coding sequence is TGTGCCAGCAGCTTAGGCCGGCGTCCGAGCACAGATACGCAGTATTTT. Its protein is CASSLGRRPSTDTQYF.

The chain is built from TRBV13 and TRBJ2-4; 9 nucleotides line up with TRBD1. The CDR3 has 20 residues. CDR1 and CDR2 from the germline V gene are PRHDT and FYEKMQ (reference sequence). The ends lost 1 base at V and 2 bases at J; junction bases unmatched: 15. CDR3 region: CASSLVWGQGGVGTKNIQYF. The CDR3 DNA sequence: TGTGCCAGCAGCTTAGTGTGGGGACAGGGAGGCGTCGGGACCAAAAACATTCAGTACTTC.

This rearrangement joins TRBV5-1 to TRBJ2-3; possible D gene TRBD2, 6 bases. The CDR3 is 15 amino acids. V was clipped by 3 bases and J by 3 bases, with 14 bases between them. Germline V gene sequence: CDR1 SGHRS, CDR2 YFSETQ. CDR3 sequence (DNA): TGCGCCAGCAGCTGGACGACTAGTTGGACAGATACGCAGTATTTT. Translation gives CASSWTTSWTDTQYF.